The subject of this entry is one T cell receptor beta chain. The sample is drawn from a study of shared clonotypes between healthy human individuals. V was clipped by 7 bases and J by 8 bases; unmatched bases: 9. Germline-derived CDR1 and CDR2 are MDHEN and SYDVKM. The CDR3 is 14 amino acids. Profiling relied on immunoSEQ multiplex PCR, and the TCRdb table lists in-frame clones only, not all of them. The repertoire holds 1.4 million or so clones, with 97% to 99% as singletons. The sequenced sample consisted of naive CD4+ T cells sorted from blood. Subset specified: CD45RA+ positively selected. The receptor's source is a man aged 30 to 39 in good health. The genes are TRBV28 and TRBJ2-4; TRBD1 aligns across 9 bases. Here the CDR3 reads CASKVTGGRDIQYF. DNA of the CDR3: TGTGCCAGCAAGGTAACAGGGGGCAGGGACATTCAGTACTTC. Complete variable domain (other parts from reference TRBV28 and TRBJ2-4): DVKVTQSSRYLVKRTGEKVFLECVQDMDHENMFWYRQDPGLGLRLIYFSYDVKMKEKGDIPEGYSVSREKKERFSLILESASTNQTSMYLCASKVTGGRDIQYFGAGTRLSVL.